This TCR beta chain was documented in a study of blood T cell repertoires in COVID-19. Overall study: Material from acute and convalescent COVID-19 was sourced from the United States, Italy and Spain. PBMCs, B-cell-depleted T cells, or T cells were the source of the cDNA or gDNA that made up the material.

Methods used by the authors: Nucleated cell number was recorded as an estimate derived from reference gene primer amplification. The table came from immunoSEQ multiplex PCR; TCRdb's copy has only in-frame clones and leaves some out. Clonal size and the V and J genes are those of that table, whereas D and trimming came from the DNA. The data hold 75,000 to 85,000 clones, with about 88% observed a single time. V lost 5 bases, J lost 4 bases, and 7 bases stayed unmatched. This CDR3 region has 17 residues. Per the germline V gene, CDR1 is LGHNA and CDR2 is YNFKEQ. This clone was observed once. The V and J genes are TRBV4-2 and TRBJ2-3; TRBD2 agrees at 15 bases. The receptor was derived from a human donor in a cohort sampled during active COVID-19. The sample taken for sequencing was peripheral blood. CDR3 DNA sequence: TGTGCCAGCAGCGAAAGGACTAGCGGGAGGGCAGCAGATACGCAGTATTTT. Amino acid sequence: CASSERTSGRAADTQYF.